Below, 26 T cell receptor beta chains from the same sample are listed, as sequenced in a study of blood T cell repertoires in COVID-19. Generated by immunoSEQ multiplex PCR, the TCRdb table keeps only in-frame clones and is missing some. The sample consists of 150,000 or so clones, approximately 80% of them appearing once. The sample consisted of peripheral blood. The receptors were sampled from a man aged 65 to 79 who had recovered from COVID-19.

V usage is TRBV11-2 and J usage is TRBJ2-7, with a possible D match to TRBD1 (5 bases). The ends were cut back, 4 bases at V and 5 bases at J, with 27 bases in the middle. Germline loops: CDR1 SGHAT, CDR2 FQNNGV. This CDR3 comprises 18 residues. The CDR3 protein is CASSSRVRVFLAPDEQYF. The CDR3 DNA is TGTGCCAGCAGCTCCAGGGTTCGTGTTTTCCTGGCCCCCGACGAGCAGTACTTC.

The rearrangement joins TRBV19 to TRBJ2-1; tentative D call: TRBD2 (6 bases). With 10 bases removed from V and 3 bases from J, the gap between germline ends came to 16 bases. This CDR3 is 14 amino acids long. Germline V gene data show CDR1 as LNHDA and CDR2 as SQIVND (reference sequence). The CDR3 nucleotides are TGTGCCACGAGAGATAGCGGCAACTACAATGAGCAGTTCTTC. This translates into CATRDSGNYNEQFF.

J is TRBJ2-1 and V is TRBV6-6, with 8 bases that match TRBD2. Trimming at V came to 6 bases and at J to 9 bases, leaving 7 bases not matched to a gene. The CDR3 is made up of 13 amino acids. Germline lookup yields CDR1 MNHNY and CDR2 SVGAGI (reference sequence). This CDR3 reads CASRSSGQGEQFF. For the CDR3, the DNA is TGTGCCAGCAGGTCTAGCGGGCAAGGTGAGCAGTTCTTC.

This clone occurred once. The gene calls are TRBV16 and TRBJ1-5; D is ambiguous. Germline-derived CDR1 and CDR2 are KGHSY and FQNENV. The V end was cut by 3 bases, the J end by 16 bases, with 16 bases between. This CDR3 region has 12 residues. Here the CDR3 reads CASSQSGRDSHF. CDR3 in DNA: TGTGCCAGCAGCCAGTCCGGCCGGGATAGCCATTTT.

This clone was observed a single time. This chain connects TRBV7-8 to TRBJ2-7, with TRBD2 as a possible D gene (6 bases). Germline V lookup: CDR1 SGHVS, CDR2 FQNEAQ. Trimming took 5 bases from V and 1 from J, leaving 12 bases between them. The CDR3 runs 14 residues. CDR3: CASSREFGSYEQYF. Written as DNA, the CDR3 is TGTGCCAGCAGCCGGGAGTTCGGGTCCTACGAGCAGTACTTC.

This rearrangement joins TRBV9 to TRBJ1-2; D is unresolved. V was shortened by 4 bases and J by 5 bases, with 12 bases between the two germline ends. Germline CDR1 and CDR2: SGDLS and YYNGEE. The CDR3 loop spans 13 amino acids. CDR3 amino acids: CASSLSSGYGYTF. CDR3 coding DNA: TGTGCCAGCAGCTTATCAAGCGGGTATGGCTACACCTTC.

The genes are TRBV18 and TRBJ2-1; 15 positions match TRBD2. The germline V gene encodes CDR1 KGHSH and CDR2 LQKENI. This CDR3 has 16 residues. With 3 bases clipped from V and 9 bases from J, the junction kept 6 bases outside the gene matches. The CDR3, as DNA: TGTGCCAGCTCACCCCGCGGACTAGCGGGAGGGAGTGAGCAGTTCTTC. As protein: CASSPRGLAGGSEQFF. Using reference TRBV18 and TRBJ2-1 for the parts outside the CDR3, the full variable domain is NAGVMQNPRHLVRRRGQEARLRCSPMKGHSHVYWYRQLPEEGLKFMVYLQKENIIDESGMPKERFSAEFPKEGPSILRIQQVVRGDSAAYFCASSPRGLAGGSEQFFGPGTRLTVL.

The V gene is TRBV19, the J gene TRBJ1-2; weak D call: TRBD1 (6 bases). Germline CDR1 is LNHDA and CDR2 is SQIVND (reference sequence). This CDR3 has 16 amino acids. V shed 3 bases and J shed 1 base, with 15 bases lying between them. The CDR3 sequence is CASSMTRTEINYGYTF. In DNA form, the CDR3 reads TGTGCCAGTAGTATGACCCGGACAGAAATTAACTATGGCTACACCTTC. The full variable domain, completed using reference TRBV19 and TRBJ1-2, is DGGITQSPKYLFRKEGQNVTLSCEQNLNHDAMYWYRQDPGQGLRLIYYSQIVNDFQKGDIAEGYSVSREKKESFPLTVTSAQKNPTAFYLCASSMTRTEINYGYTFGSGTRLTVV.

In this sample, this clone turned up once. This rearrangement joins TRBV6-5 to TRBJ2-7, with a weak D call TRBD1 (5 bases). V lost 4 bases and J lost 4, with 17 bases in between. Germline CDR1 and CDR2: MNHEY and SVGAGI. The CDR3 covers 15 residues. This CDR3 is CASSFGQGRLYEQYF. As DNA, the CDR3 is TGTGCCAGCAGTTTTGGACAAGGTCGACTTTACGAGCAGTACTTC.

V is TRBV9 and J is TRBJ1-4; a possible D gene is TRBD1 (6 bases). Germline V gene lookup returns CDR1 SGDLS and CDR2 YYNGEE. V dropped 3 bases and J dropped 7 bases, with 16 bases sitting between them. The CDR3 spans 15 residues. The CDR3 DNA reads TGTGCCAGCAGCGCCGGGACACTTGGGGTTGAAAAACTGTTTTTT. Translation gives CASSAGTLGVEKLFF.

The chain employs TRBV28 and TRBJ2-1; a possible D gene is TRBD2 (5 bases). The V gene's germline CDR1 is MDHEN and CDR2 SYDVKM. The CDR3 totals 15 residues. Trimming left V 6 bases short and J 2 bases short, with 14 bases between. This CDR3 is CASSLRRETYNEQFF. The CDR3 DNA sequence: TGTGCCAGCAGCCTTCGACGGGAAACCTACAATGAGCAGTTCTTC.

This chain uses TRBV28 with TRBJ2-1; 8 nucleotides agree with TRBD2. The length of the CDR3 is 13 residues. From germline, CDR1 is MDHEN and CDR2 SYDVKM. With 4 bases clipped from V and 12 bases from J, the junction kept 8 bases outside the gene matches. CDR3 protein: CASSSLAGTRQFF. The CDR3 DNA reads TGTGCCAGCAGTTCCTTAGCCGGGACTAGGCAGTTCTTC.

The CDR3 coding sequence is TGTGCCAGCAGCCCCCGGGATGAAAAACTGTTTTTT. Protein: CASSPRDEKLFF. J is TRBJ1-4 and V is TRBV7-9; D is ambiguous. Germline V lookup: CDR1 SEHNR, CDR2 FQNEAQ (reference sequence). Trimming took 5 bases from V and 6 from J, leaving 7 bases between them. This CDR3 spans 12 amino acids.

In this sample, this clone turned up a few times. The chain recombines TRBV6-2 or TRBV6-3 with TRBJ2-2; TRBD2 matches 9 bases. CDR1 MNHEY and CDR2 SVGEGT come from the germline V gene. The CDR3 has 15 amino acids. V shed 5 bases and J 2 bases; nucleotides not matched to a gene: 3. The CDR3 region is CASSQTSGNTGELFF. DNA for the CDR3: TGTGCCAGCAGTCAGACTAGCGGTAACACCGGGGAGCTGTTTTTT.

This clone was seen a handful of times. V usage is TRBV27 and J usage is TRBJ1-5; TRBD1 matches at 11 bases. This CDR3 has 18 amino acids. V shed 5 bases and J 4 bases; nucleotides not matched to a gene: 13. Germline lookup yields CDR1 MNHEY and CDR2 SMNVEV (reference sequence). The CDR3 DNA follows: TGTGCCAGCAGTCCTCGGACAGGGGGCGCGGACGGGAATCAGCCCCAGCATTTT. This encodes CASSPRTGGADGNQPQHF.

The chain recombines TRBV28 with TRBJ2-7; D unclear. This CDR3 contains 11 residues. CDR1 and CDR2 (germline): MDHEN, SYDVKM. With 3 bases removed from V and 3 bases from J, the gap between germline ends came to 3 bases. In nucleotides, the CDR3 is TGTGCCAGCAGTTTCCTCTACGAGCAGTACTTC. Its protein is CASSFLYEQYF.

The CDR3 loop is CASSRPAGGAPSYNEQFF. In DNA form, the CDR3 reads TGTGCCAGCAGTAGACCAGCGGGAGGCGCCCCCTCCTACAATGAGCAGTTCTTC. V and J are TRBV7-2 and TRBJ2-1; 9 bases are a match to TRBD2. V gave up 6 bases and J gave up 0 bases; unmatched junction bases: 12. This CDR3 contains 18 residues. The germline CDR1 and CDR2 sequences are SGHTA and FQGNSA.

The chain joins TRBV7-8 to TRBJ1-1; the D gene is possibly TRBD1 (5 bases). The CDR3 is made up of 14 amino acids. V lost 5 bases and J lost 6, with 16 bases in between. Germline values: CDR1 SGHVS, CDR2 FQNEAQ. The CDR3 nucleotides read TGTGCCAGCAGCCCTTCCCTGGGGGGGGCTGAAGCTTTCTTT. This translates into CASSPSLGGAEAFF.

This clone was observed a few times. The chain uses TRBV5-1 and TRBJ2-1, with TRBD2 matching over 8 bases. Germline assignment: CDR1 SGHRS and CDR2 YFSETQ. This CDR3 has 15 residues. J gave up 1 base and V 7 bases, and 7 bases lay outside the gene matches. CDR3 sequence: CASAGGGRSYNEQFF. The CDR3 DNA reads as TGCGCCAGCGCTGGTGGCGGGAGGTCCTACAATGAGCAGTTCTTC.

This rearrangement joins TRBV3-1 (or the pseudogene TRBV3-2) to TRBJ2-5; 9 bases are a match to TRBD1. Germline V gene sequence: CDR1 LGHDT, CDR2 YNNKEL (reference sequence). V lost 6 bases to trimming and J lost 5 bases; unmatched junction nucleotides: 7. CDR3 length equals 14 residues. The CDR3 DNA reads TGTGCCAGCAGTTCGACAGGGGGGTGGGAGACCCAGTACTTC. Translation: CASSSTGGWETQYF.

The V call is TRBV7-2, the J call TRBJ2-2; the match to TRBD1 covers 9 bases. Trimming took 4 bases from V and 4 from J; bases not matched to a gene: 4. This CDR3 has 15 residues. Germline V CDR1 and CDR2: SGHTA, FQGNSA. The CDR3 sequence is CASSWTGVVTGELFF. CDR3 DNA sequence: TGTGCCAGCAGCTGGACAGGGGTAGTCACCGGGGAGCTGTTTTTT.

The sample holds a few counts of this clone. The chain joins TRBV5-4 to TRBJ2-1; D gene uncertain. Germline V CDR1 and CDR2: SGHNT, YYREEE (reference sequence). The CDR3 has 15 residues. Trimming took 0 bases from V and 0 from J, leaving 7 bases between them. DNA of the CDR3: TGTGCCAGCAGCTTGGATAAGAGCTCCTACAATGAGCAGTTCTTC. This gives the protein CASSLDKSSYNEQFF.

This clone has just one count. The rearrangement links TRBV5-1 to TRBJ2-5, with D uncertain. Trimming took 0 bases from V and 2 from J, leaving 8 bases between them. This CDR3 comprises 14 residues. Germline lookup yields CDR1 SGHRS and CDR2 YFSETQ. The CDR3 nucleotides read TGCGCCAGCAGCTTGGTGGCGGTACAAGAGACCCAGTACTTC. The encoded protein is CASSLVAVQETQYF.

The chain carries TRBV12-5 and TRBJ1-5; 9 nucleotides align to TRBD1. The CDR3 spans 16 residues. J gave up 5 bases and V 6 bases, and 11 bases lay outside the gene matches. From germline, CDR1 is LGHNT and CDR2 FRNRAP. The CDR3 region is CASGNTGGGRDQPQHF. CDR3 nucleotides: TGTGCTAGTGGCAATACAGGGGGCGGACGGGATCAGCCCCAGCATTTT.

The chain has TRBV5-1 and TRBJ2-3, with 13 bases fitting TRBD2. Germline CDR1 reads SGHRS; CDR2 reads YFSETQ. The CDR3 length is 17 residues. Trimming cost V 4 bases and J 6 bases; bases outside gene matches: 11. The CDR3 sequence: CASSQRLAGGPGDTQYF. CDR3 nucleotides: TGCGCCAGCAGCCAAAGACTAGCGGGAGGTCCGGGGGATACGCAGTATTTT.

The rearrangement uses TRBV3-1 (or the pseudogene TRBV3-2) and TRBJ2-5; tentatively, D is TRBD1 (5 bases). V was clipped by 4 bases and J by 5 bases, with 8 bases between them. Looked up from germline, CDR1 is LGHDT and CDR2 is YNNKEL (reference sequence). The CDR3 extends over 12 amino acids. CDR3 loop: CASSLNRETQYF. The CDR3 DNA follows: TGTGCCAGCAGCCTGAACAGGGAGACCCAGTACTTC.